Shown below are 17 T cell receptor beta chains from a single sample sequenced in a study of OX40 agonist ivuxolimab in advanced cancers. Data came from immunoSEQ multiplex PCR; TCRdb stores just in-frame clones and leaves some out. The sample contains 8,000 to 10,000 clones, 88% of which appear only once. Sequencing was performed on CD4+ or CD8+ T cells sorted from blood, taken in a trial of the OX40 agonist ivuxolimab. The receptors stem from an adult with an advanced solid tumor such as melanoma, head and neck, liver or kidney cancer.

V and J are TRBV19 and TRBJ2-7; D ambiguous. V was trimmed by 1 base and J by 5 bases, leaving 3 bases between them. The CDR3 runs to 11 residues. From germline, CDR1 is LNHDA and CDR2 SQIVND (reference sequence). CDR3 DNA sequence: TGTGCCAGTAGTATAGGTAACGAGCAGTACTTC. Its protein is CASSIGNEQYF. Full variable domain (missing parts from reference TRBV19 and TRBJ2-7): DGGITQSPKYLFRKEGQNVTLSCEQNLNHDAMYWYRQDPGQGLRLIYYSQIVNDFQKGDIAEGYSVSREKKESFPLTVTSAQKNPTAFYLCASSIGNEQYFGPGTRLTVT.

V usage is TRBV10-1 and J usage is TRBJ1-1; perhaps TRBD1 as D (5 bases). Germline lookup yields CDR1 WNHNN and CDR2 SYGVQD (reference sequence). The ends were cut back, 3 bases at V and 5 bases at J, with 7 bases in the middle. The CDR3 loop spans 12 amino acids. CDR3 region: CASSDWGTEAFF. The CDR3 DNA reads as TGCGCCAGCAGTGACTGGGGGACTGAAGCTTTCTTT.

The genes are TRBV4-1 and TRBJ2-2; the D is unclear. CDR1 and CDR2 (germline): MGHRA, YSYEKL. V shed 1 base and J shed 6 bases, with 9 bases lying between them. The CDR3 is 14 residues long. The CDR3, as DNA: TGCGCCAGCAGCCAAGCTCTGGTGTCCGGGGAGCTGTTTTTT. Protein product: CASSQALVSGELFF.

The count of this clone is one. The V and J genes are TRBV5-5 and TRBJ2-7; D not certain. V lost 4 bases and J 2 bases, leaving 13 bases between the germline ends. Germline V gene data show CDR1 as SGHKS and CDR2 as YYEKEE (reference sequence). The CDR3 loop spans 14 amino acids. For the CDR3, the DNA is TGTGCCAGCAGCCTAGGGTGGGTGGCCTACGAGCAGTACTTC. Translation: CASSLGWVAYEQYF.

The chain employs TRBV6-6 and TRBJ2-1, with D tentatively TRBD2 (5 bases). Germline assignment: CDR1 MNHNY and CDR2 SVGAGI (reference sequence). There are 15 residues in the CDR3. The V gene lost 4 bases and the J gene lost 1 base, with 11 bases spanning the gap. CDR3: CASSSRTGSYNEQFF. CDR3 in DNA: TGTGCCAGCAGTTCACGGACTGGGTCCTACAATGAGCAGTTCTTC.

The CDR3 region has the DNA TGTGCCAGTAGGGGACAGGGGCAGTACGAGCAGTACTTC. Encoded protein: CASRGQGQYEQYF. The rearrangement joins TRBV19 to TRBJ2-7, with 10 bases aligning to TRBD1. The CDR3 consists of 13 residues. After removal of 6 bases from V and 4 bases from J, the junction contained 3 bases not matched to a gene. Germline CDR1 and CDR2: LNHDA and SQIVND (reference sequence).

The chain carries TRBV7-8 and TRBJ1-1, with TRBD1 as a possible D gene (5 bases). Germline assignment: CDR1 SGHVS and CDR2 FQNEAQ. This CDR3 spans 17 amino acids. V lost 3 bases to trimming and J lost 0 bases, with 17 bases between them. The CDR3 region has the DNA TGTGCCAGCAGCTTCCAACGACGGGGGACGATGAACACTGAAGCTTTCTTT. Translating gives CASSFQRRGTMNTEAFF.

V is TRBV11-2 and J is TRBJ1-4, with 10 positions matching TRBD1. Looked up from germline, CDR1 is SGHAT and CDR2 is FQNNGV. Losses at the gene ends were 5 bases for V and 6 bases for J; bases not matched to a gene: 9. This CDR3 is built from 16 residues. CDR3 coding DNA: TGTGCCAGCAGCCCCGGCCTTGACAGGGGGCATGAAAAACTGTTTTTT. Translation gives CASSPGLDRGHEKLFF.

The chain joins TRBV4-2 to TRBJ1-1, with 9 nucleotides matching TRBD1. The CDR3 extends over 16 amino acids. The ends lost 1 base at V and 3 bases at J; junction bases unmatched: 6. Germline V lookup: CDR1 LGHNA, CDR2 YNFKEQ. DNA for the CDR3: TGTGCCAGCAGCCAAGTGGGACAGGGTGGGTACACTGAAGCTTTCTTT. Translation gives CASSQVGQGGYTEAFF.

This chain connects TRBV6-1 to TRBJ2-7; 9 bases are a match to TRBD1. With V trimmed by 8 bases and J by 3 bases, 11 bases remained unmatched. In germline, CDR1 is MNHNS, CDR2 SASEGT. This CDR3 has 15 residues. CDR3 in amino acids: CASGRSEGQGYEQYF. The CDR3 DNA follows: TGTGCCAGCGGGAGATCGGAGGGACAGGGCTACGAGCAGTACTTC.

This chain uses TRBV13 with TRBJ1-3, with 12 nucleotides matching TRBD1. V shed 0 bases, J shed 0 bases, and the junction held 9 bases outside the gene matches. This CDR3 is 20 amino acids long. Germline values: CDR1 PRHDT, CDR2 FYEKMQ (reference sequence). The CDR3 bases are TGTGCCAGCAGCTTAGGCCTCGGGACAGGGGGCTTCTTCTCTGGAAACACCATATATTTT. Encoded protein: CASSLGLGTGGFFSGNTIYF. Variable domain in full (rest from reference TRBV13 and TRBJ1-3): AAGVIQSPRHLIKEKRETATLKCYPIPRHDTVYWYQQGPGQDPQFLISFYEKMQSDKGSIPDRFSAQQFSDYHSELNMSSLELGDSALYFCASSLGLGTGGFFSGNTIYFGEGSWLTVV.

The sample holds one count of this clone. The chain combines TRBV13 with TRBJ1-2; 11 bases map to TRBD1. Germline loops: CDR1 PRHDT, CDR2 FYEKMQ (reference sequence). This CDR3 spans 16 amino acids. The ends lost 3 bases at V and 5 bases at J; junction bases unmatched: 8. In nucleotides, the CDR3 is TGTGCCAGCAGCTTGCTGGGGACAGGGGGAAATTATGGCTACACCTTC. It is translated as CASSLLGTGGNYGYTF.

The rearrangement joins TRBV19 to TRBJ2-3; D is undetermined. CDR3 size: 13 residues. Trimming shortened V by 7 bases and J by 8 bases, and 16 bases separated the two germline ends. CDR1 is LNHDA, CDR2 SQIVND, per germline (reference sequence). The CDR3 spells CASTERESGTQYF. DNA of the CDR3: TGTGCCAGTACGGAAAGGGAATCGGGTACGCAGTATTTT.

The chain has TRBV7-8 and TRBJ2-2, with 9 bases that match TRBD1. This CDR3 spans 19 amino acids. Germline V gives CDR1 SGHVS, CDR2 FQNEAQ. V dropped 2 bases and J dropped 5; count of bases not matched to a gene: 15. CDR3 nucleotides: TGTGCCAGCAGCTTATGGCTGACAGGGGGGAGTCGTTATACCGGGGAGCTGTTTTTT. It translates to CASSLWLTGGSRYTGELFF.

The CDR3 sequence is CASSPGANQETQYF. CDR3 nucleotides: TGTGCCAGCAGCCCAGGGGCGAACCAAGAGACCCAGTACTTC. The gene calls are TRBV2 and TRBJ2-5; TRBD1 might be the D (6 bases). V was pared by 6 bases and J by 0 bases, with 11 bases between. CDR3 length: 14 amino acids. In germline, CDR1 is SNHLY, CDR2 FYNNEI.

In its sample, this clone was seen a few times. This chain connects TRBV29-1 to TRBJ2-5, with 8 bases identical to TRBD1. The CDR3 spans 14 residues. V lost 6 bases to trimming and J lost 2 bases; unmatched junction nucleotides: 8. Germline V gene data show CDR1 as SQVTM and CDR2 as ANQGSEA. CDR3 protein: CSVRSGQAQETQYF. The CDR3 bases are TGCAGCGTGCGCTCGGGACAGGCTCAAGAGACCCAGTACTTC. The complete variable domain, with remaining parts taken from reference TRBV29-1 and TRBJ2-5, reads SAVISQKPSRDICQRGTSLTIQCQVDSQVTMMFWYRQQPGQSLTLIATANQGSEATYESGFVIDKFPISRPNLTFSTLTVSNMSPEDSSIYLCSVRSGQAQETQYFGPGTRLLVL.

The chain combines TRBV28 with TRBJ2-7; D is perhaps TRBD2 (5 bases). The CDR3 runs to 14 residues. The V end lost 7 bases, the J end lost 4 bases, and 17 bases lay between the germline ends. Germline assignment: CDR1 MDHEN and CDR2 SYDVKM. The CDR3 nucleotides read TGTGCCAGCAACGCGGCAGGAGGCCGTTACGAGCAGTACTTC. It encodes CASNAAGGRYEQYF.